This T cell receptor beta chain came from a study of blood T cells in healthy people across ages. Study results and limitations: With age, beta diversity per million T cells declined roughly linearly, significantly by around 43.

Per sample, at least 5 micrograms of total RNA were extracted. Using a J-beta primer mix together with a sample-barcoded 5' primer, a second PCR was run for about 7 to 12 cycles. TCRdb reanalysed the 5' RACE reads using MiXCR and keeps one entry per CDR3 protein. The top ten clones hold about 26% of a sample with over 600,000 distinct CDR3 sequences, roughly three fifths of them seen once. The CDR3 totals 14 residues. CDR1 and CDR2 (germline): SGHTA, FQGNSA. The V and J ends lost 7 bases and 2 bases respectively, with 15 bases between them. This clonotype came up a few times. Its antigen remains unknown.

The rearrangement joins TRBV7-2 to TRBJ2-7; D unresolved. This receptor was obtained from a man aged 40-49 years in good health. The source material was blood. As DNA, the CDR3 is TGTGCCAGCACTTTAGACGTAGGGCCCTACGAGCAGTACTTC. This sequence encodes CASTLDVGPYEQYF.